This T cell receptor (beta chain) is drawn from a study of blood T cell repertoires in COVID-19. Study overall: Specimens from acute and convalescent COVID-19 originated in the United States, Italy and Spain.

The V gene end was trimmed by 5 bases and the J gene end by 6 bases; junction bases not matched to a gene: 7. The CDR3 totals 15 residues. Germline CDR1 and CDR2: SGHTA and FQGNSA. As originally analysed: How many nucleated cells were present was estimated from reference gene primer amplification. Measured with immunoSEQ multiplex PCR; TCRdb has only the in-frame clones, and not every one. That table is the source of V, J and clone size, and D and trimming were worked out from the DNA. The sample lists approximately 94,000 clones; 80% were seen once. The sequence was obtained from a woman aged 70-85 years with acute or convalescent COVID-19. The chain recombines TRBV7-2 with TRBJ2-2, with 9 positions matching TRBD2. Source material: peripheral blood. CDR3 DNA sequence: TGTGCCAGCAGCCAGTCAGCGGGGGGTGCCGGGGAGCTGTTTTTT. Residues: CASSQSAGGAGELFF.